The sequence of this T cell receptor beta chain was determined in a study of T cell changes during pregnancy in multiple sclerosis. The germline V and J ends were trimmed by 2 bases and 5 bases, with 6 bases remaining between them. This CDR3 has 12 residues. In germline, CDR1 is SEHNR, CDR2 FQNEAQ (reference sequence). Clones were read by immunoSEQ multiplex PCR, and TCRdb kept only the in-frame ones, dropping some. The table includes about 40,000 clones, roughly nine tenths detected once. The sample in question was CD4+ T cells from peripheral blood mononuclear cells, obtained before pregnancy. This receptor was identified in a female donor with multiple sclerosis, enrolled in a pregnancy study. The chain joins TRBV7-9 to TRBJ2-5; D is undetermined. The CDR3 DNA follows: TGTGCCAGCAGCTTATTCAGTGAGACCCAGTACTTC. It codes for CASSLFSETQYF.